Listed here are 12 T cell receptor beta chains from one sample, sequenced in a study of tissue T cells after allogeneic stem cell transplantation. The repertoire was sequenced with immunoSEQ multiplex PCR; TCRdb's copy has only in-frame clones and lacks some. The sample lists around 7,400 clones, approximately 74% seen once, with about 0.73% in the top ten. The sequenced material came from blood. Receptors were obtained from a female BALB/c mouse in good health. The mice in this strain carry MHC haplotype H2-d.

In the case of this clone: Here the gene names and germline are mouse. The DNA ends 1 residue before the CDR3 does, and the rest of the CDR3 is filled in from the germline J gene. This chain joins TRBV29 and TRBJ1-1; TRBD1 might be the D (6 bases). Deletions cut 0 bases from V and 1 base from J, with 12 bases between. CDR1 and CDR2 from the germline V gene are MSHET and SYDVDS. This CDR3 comprises 16 residues. Here the CDR3 reads CASSLSSSRGNTEVFF. Partial CDR3 DNA: TGTGCTAGCAGTTTATCATCGAGCAGGGGGAACACAGAAGTCTTC.

Comments on this clone: These gene names are mouse names. The missing CDR3 end, 1 residue past where the read stops, is filled in from the germline J gene. V gene TRBV5 combines with J gene TRBJ2-5; 7 bases map to TRBD1. This CDR3 is built from 13 residues. Germline lookup yields CDR1 LGHNA and CDR2 YNLKQL (reference sequence). V trimming: 6 bases; J trimming: 1 base; junction bases outside the gene matches: 1. The CDR3 is CASRDRDQDTQYF. The covered CDR3 bases are TGTGCCAGCAGAGACAGGGACCAAGACACCCAGTAC.

This clone was observed a few times. The gene names here belong to mouse. The read is 1 residue too short to cover the CDR3 end, so that end is filled in from the germline J gene. The chain links TRBV1 to TRBJ2-4; weak D call: TRBD2 (6 bases). The CDR3 totals 14 residues. The ends were cut back, 5 bases at V and 0 bases at J, with 9 bases in the middle. Germline-derived CDR1 and CDR2 are NSQYPW and LRSPGD (reference sequence). The DNA read from the CDR3 is TGCACCTGCAGTCCGACTGGTAGTCAAAACACCTTGTAC. Amino acids: CTCSPTGSQNTLY. The complete CDR3 protein is CTCSPTGSQNTLYF.

Comments on this clone: All gene names here are mouse names. The chain's CDR3 is CASDRGDNTQYF. The DNA read from the CDR3 is TGTGCCAGCGACAGGGGGGACAACACCCAGTAC. V gene TRBV13-2 combines with J gene TRBJ2-5; 8 nucleotides align to TRBD1. The CDR3 end falls 1 residue outside the read, so it is completed with the germline J gene. Germline V gives CDR1 NNHNN, CDR2 SYGAGS (reference sequence). Trimming at V came to 6 bases and at J to 7 bases, leaving 4 bases not matched to a gene. The CDR3 has 12 residues.

This clone came up a few times. Here the gene names and germline are mouse. The CDR3 is cut off 1 residue early in the read; its end comes from the germline J gene. This chain links TRBV3 with TRBJ1-4; D uncertain. V shed 1 base and J shed 0 bases, with 6 bases lying between them. Per germline, CDR1 SNHLY and CDR2 FYNGKV (reference sequence). The CDR3 sequence is 15 residues long. CDR3 DNA, as far as it was read: TGTGCCAGCAGCTTAGGGCCAGTTTCCAACGAAAGATTATTT. Amino acid sequence: CASSLGPVSNERLF. The full CDR3 protein reads CASSLGPVSNERLFF.

Concerning this clone: Genes here carry mouse names. The sequence runs out 1 residue before the end of the CDR3; the remainder is reconstructed from the germline J gene. The gene calls are TRBV19 and TRBJ1-1; a weak D match, TRBD1 (5 bases). The germline V and J ends were trimmed by 2 bases and 0 bases, with 5 bases remaining between them. CDR1 and CDR2 from the germline V gene are FNHDT and SITEND (reference sequence). The length of the CDR3 is 13 residues. CDR3 DNA (partial): TGTGCCAGCAGTATGGGGGAGAACACAGAAGTCTTC. It yields the protein CASSMGENTEVF. The whole CDR3 protein reads CASSMGENTEVFF.

With regard to this clone: Gene names and germline refer to mouse. The read falls 1 residue short of the CDR3 end, and the missing part is taken from the germline J gene. The chain links TRBV13-1 to TRBJ2-2; D not certain. Trimming took 5 bases from V and 0 from J, leaving 8 bases between them. This CDR3 spans 14 amino acids. Germline assignment: CDR1 NSHNY and CDR2 SYGAGN. The part of the CDR3 DNA that was read is TGTGCCAGCAGGTCCGGGACAAACACCGGGCAGCTCTAC. It encodes CASRSGTNTGQLY. In full, the CDR3 is CASRSGTNTGQLYF.

About this clone itself: The genes are named according to mouse. Read data end 1 residue before the CDR3 end; the end is taken from the germline J gene. The chain links TRBV19 to TRBJ2-1; 8 bases match TRBD1. Per the germline V gene, CDR1 is FNHDT and CDR2 is SITEND (reference sequence). The V segment lost 5 bases and the J segment 7 bases; nucleotides outside the gene matches: 11. The CDR3 has 15 amino acids. The CDR3 sequence is CASSTPGQEGAEQFF. The sequenced part of the CDR3 DNA is TGTGCCAGCAGCACCCCGGGACAGGAGGGGGCTGAGCAGTTC.

This clone turned up a few times. Any gene name here is a mouse gene name. The read terminates 1 residue before the CDR3 end, so the remaining end is supplied by the germline J gene. The same CDR3 arises from other DNA sequences in this sample as well. The V and J genes are TRBV5 and TRBJ2-7; 8 nucleotides agree with TRBD2. J gave up 4 bases and V 0 bases, and 2 bases lay outside the gene matches. The CDR3 has 14 residues. CDR1 is LGHNA, CDR2 YNLKQL, per germline (reference sequence). The CDR3 region is CASSQDPGGYEQYF. CDR3 bases read: TGTGCCAGCAGCCAAGATCCTGGGGGGTATGAACAGTAC.

Points on this clone: Mouse germline and gene names are used. From the germline J gene comes the end of the CDR3, since the read stops 1 residue before it. This chain connects TRBV13-2 to TRBJ2-5; D gene unclear. Germline loops: CDR1 NNHNN, CDR2 SYGAGS (reference sequence). The CDR3 loop spans 13 amino acids. V lost 5 bases and J lost 1, with 8 bases in between. CDR3 bases read: TGTGCCAGCGGGGACGGTGACCAAGACACCCAGTAC. As protein: CASGDGDQDTQY. From start to end, the CDR3 is CASGDGDQDTQYF.

On this clone itself: Gene names are mouse gene names. The read ends 1 residue before the CDR3 terminus; that terminus is restored from the germline J gene. The chain recombines TRBV31 with TRBJ2-1; 9 bases match TRBD1. Germline V gene lookup returns CDR1 GKSSPN and CDR2 SITVG. The CDR3 extends over 13 amino acids. V lost 0 bases to trimming and J lost 6 bases; unmatched junction nucleotides: 0. The CDR3 loop reads CAWSLGQGAEQFF. The CDR3 DNA, read in part, is TGTGCCTGGAGTCTGGGACAGGGTGCTGAGCAGTTC.

In regard to this clone: Gene names are mouse gene names. The read gets to within 1 residue of the CDR3 end, and the germline J gene fills in the rest. The chain joins TRBV13-2 to TRBJ1-6; no reliable D call. TRBJ1-6 is an open reading frame whose function is uncertain. V was pared by 2 bases and J by 0 bases, with 3 bases between. The germline CDR1 and CDR2 sequences are NNHNN and SYGAGS (reference sequence). This CDR3 comprises 14 residues. The CDR3 bases that were read are TGTGCCAGCGGTGACAATTCCTATAATTCGCCCCTCTAC. Protein product: CASGDNSYNSPLY. The entire CDR3 sequence reads CASGDNSYNSPLYF.